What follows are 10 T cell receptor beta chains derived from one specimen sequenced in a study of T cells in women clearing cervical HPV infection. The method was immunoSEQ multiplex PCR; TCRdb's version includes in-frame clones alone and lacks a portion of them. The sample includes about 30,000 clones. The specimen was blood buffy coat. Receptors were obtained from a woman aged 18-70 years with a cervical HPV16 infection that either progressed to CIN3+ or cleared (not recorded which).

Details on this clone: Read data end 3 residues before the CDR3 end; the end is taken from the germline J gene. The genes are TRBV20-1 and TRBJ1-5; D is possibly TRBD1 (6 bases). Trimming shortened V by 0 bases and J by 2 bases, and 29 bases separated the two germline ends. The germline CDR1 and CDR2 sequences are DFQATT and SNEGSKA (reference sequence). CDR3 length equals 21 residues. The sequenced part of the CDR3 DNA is TGCAGTGCTAGAGATCGAATAACACTCCACAGGGAAGGGAAGGGCAATCAGCCC. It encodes CSARDRITLHREGKGNQP. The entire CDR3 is CSARDRITLHREGKGNQPQHF.

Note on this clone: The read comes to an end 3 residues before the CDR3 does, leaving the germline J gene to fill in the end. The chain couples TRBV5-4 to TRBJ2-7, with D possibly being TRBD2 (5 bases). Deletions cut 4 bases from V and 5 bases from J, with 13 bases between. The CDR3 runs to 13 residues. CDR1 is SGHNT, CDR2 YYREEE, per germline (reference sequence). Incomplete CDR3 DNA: TGTGCCAGCAGCCGCCCTCCTAGCAACGAG. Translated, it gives CASSRPPSNE. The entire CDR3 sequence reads CASSRPPSNEQYF.

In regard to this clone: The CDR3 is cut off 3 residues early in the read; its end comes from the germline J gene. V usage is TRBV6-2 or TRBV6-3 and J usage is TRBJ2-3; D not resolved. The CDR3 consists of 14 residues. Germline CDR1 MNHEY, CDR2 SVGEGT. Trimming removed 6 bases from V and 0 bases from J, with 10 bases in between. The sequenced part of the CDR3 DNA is TGTGCCAGCAGCCCCCCTCAGAGCACAGATACG. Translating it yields CASSPPQSTDT. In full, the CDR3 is CASSPPQSTDTQYF.

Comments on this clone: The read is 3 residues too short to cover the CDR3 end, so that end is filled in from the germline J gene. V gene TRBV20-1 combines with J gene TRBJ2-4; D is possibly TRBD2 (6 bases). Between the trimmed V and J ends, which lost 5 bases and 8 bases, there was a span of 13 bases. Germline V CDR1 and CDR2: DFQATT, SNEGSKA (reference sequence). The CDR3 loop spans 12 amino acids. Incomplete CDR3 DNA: TGCAGTGCTTTAGGGACTTCGTACATT. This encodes CSALGTSYI. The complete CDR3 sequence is CSALGTSYIQYF.

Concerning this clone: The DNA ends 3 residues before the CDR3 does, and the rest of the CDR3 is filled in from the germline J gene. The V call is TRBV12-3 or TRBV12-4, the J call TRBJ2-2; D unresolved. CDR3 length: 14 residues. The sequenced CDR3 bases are TGTGCCAGCACCGACTCCGGTCTAGAGGAAAAG. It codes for CASTDSGLEEK. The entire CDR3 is CASTDSGLEEKLFF.

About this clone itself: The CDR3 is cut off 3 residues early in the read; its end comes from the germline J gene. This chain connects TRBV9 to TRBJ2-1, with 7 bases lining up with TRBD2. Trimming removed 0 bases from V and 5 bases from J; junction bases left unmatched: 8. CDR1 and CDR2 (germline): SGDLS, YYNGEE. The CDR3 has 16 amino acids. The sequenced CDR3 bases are TGTGCCAGCAGCGTAGCTCCAGCGGGGTCCCACAATGAG. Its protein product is CASSVAPAGSHNE. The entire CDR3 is CASSVAPAGSHNEQFF.

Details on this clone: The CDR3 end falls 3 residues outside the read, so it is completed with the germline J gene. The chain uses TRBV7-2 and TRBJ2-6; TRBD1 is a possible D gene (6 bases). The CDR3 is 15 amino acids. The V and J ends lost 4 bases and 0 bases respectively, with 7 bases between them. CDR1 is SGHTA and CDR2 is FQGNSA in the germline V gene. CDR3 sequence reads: CASSSGHSGANVLTF. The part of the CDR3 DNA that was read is TGTGCCAGCAGCTCGGGACACTCTGGGGCCAACGTC.

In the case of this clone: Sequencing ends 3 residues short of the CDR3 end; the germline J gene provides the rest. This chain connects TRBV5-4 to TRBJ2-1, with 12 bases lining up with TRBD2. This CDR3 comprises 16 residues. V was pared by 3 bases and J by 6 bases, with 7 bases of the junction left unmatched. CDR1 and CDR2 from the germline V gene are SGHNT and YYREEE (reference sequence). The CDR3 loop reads CASSSPSGRASNEQFF. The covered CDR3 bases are TGTGCCAGCAGCTCCCCTAGCGGGAGGGCCAGCAATGAG.

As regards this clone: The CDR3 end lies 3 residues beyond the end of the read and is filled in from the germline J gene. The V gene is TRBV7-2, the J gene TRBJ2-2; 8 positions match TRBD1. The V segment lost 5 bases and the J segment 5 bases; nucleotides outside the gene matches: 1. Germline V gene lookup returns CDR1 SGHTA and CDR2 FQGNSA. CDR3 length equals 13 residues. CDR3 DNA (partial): TGTGCCAGCAGCACAGGGGGTACCGGGGAG. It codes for CASSTGGTGE. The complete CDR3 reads CASSTGGTGELFF.

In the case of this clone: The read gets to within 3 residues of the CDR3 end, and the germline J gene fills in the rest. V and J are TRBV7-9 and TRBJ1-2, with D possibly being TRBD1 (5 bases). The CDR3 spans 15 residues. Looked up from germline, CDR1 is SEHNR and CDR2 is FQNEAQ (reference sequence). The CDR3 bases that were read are TGTGCCAGCAGCGCCCCCGGGACTAGTCTAGTCGAC. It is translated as CASSAPGTSLVD. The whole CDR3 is CASSAPGTSLVDYTF. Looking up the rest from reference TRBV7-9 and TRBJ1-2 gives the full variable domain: DTGVSQNPRHKITKRGQNVTFRCDPISEHNRLYWYRQTLGQGPEFLTYFQNEAQLEKSRLLSDRFSAERPKGSFSTLEIQRTEQGDSAMYLCASSAPGTSLVDYTFGSGTRLTVV.